The 20 T cell receptor beta chains in this list originate from one sample, sequenced in a study of T-cell reconstitution after alpha-beta-depleted transplantation in children. Library preparation (for TCRbeta) was performed with unique molecular identifiers. TCRdb ran MiXCR on the PCR reads and lists one entry per CDR3 protein. The table has around 450,000 distinct CDR3 sequences, 10% seen once. The sample was PBMCs, taken before TCRalphabeta/CD19-depleted stem cell transplant. Every receptor here comes from a child under 10 years old with inherited bone marrow failure, due to receive a stem cell transplant.

Only a few counts were recorded for this clonotype. The V gene is TRBV23-1, the J gene TRBJ2-7; D gene uncertain. TRBV23-1 counts as an open reading frame of uncertain function. The germline V and J ends were trimmed by 10 bases and 6 bases, with 19 bases remaining between them. The CDR3 has 13 amino acids. In DNA, the CDR3 is TGCGCCATCATCGGCCCAGGCGGATGCGAGCAGTACTTC. Its translation is CAIIGPGGCEQYF.

This clonotype appeared many times. This chain connects TRBV15 to TRBJ2-2, with a possible D match to TRBD2 (6 bases). V lost 0 bases to trimming and J lost 6 bases, with 8 bases between them. The CDR3 covers 14 residues. Germline V lookup: CDR1 LNHNV, CDR2 YYDKDF (reference sequence). The CDR3 nucleotides read TGTGCCACCAGCAGAGACAGGGAGGCCGGGGAGCTGTTTTTT. Its protein is CATSRDREAGELFF.

This clonotype appeared a few times. The chain couples TRBV20-1 to TRBJ2-1, with D unresolved. This CDR3 is 11 amino acids long. CDR1 is DFQATT and CDR2 is SNEGSKA in the germline V gene (reference sequence). The CDR3 DNA is TGCAGACCCTCCTCCTACAATGAGCAGTTCTTC. It yields the protein CRPSSYNEQFF.

Many counts were recorded for this clonotype. V is TRBV4-3 and J is TRBJ1-2; D perhaps matches TRBD1 (6 bases). The V gene lost 4 bases and the J gene lost 5 bases, with 14 bases spanning the gap. CDR3 length equals 14 residues. Germline V lookup: CDR1 LGHNA, CDR2 YSLEER. CDR3 residues: CASSPEDSNYGYTF. DNA for the CDR3: TGCGCCAGCAGCCCGGAGGACAGCAATTATGGCTACACCTTC.

The sample holds a few counts of this clonotype. The chain uses TRBV2 and TRBJ2-7, with D perhaps TRBD1 (5 bases). This CDR3 contains 15 residues. V lost 6 bases and J 3 bases, leaving 18 bases between the germline ends. Germline V gene sequence: CDR1 SNHLY, CDR2 FYNNEI. The CDR3: CASSDRQSLLYEQYF. CDR3 nucleotide sequence: TGTGCCAGCAGCGATAGACAGTCCCTACTCTACGAGCAGTACTTC.

This clonotype has a count of ten or more. The chain is built from TRBV27 and TRBJ1-4, with D possibly matching TRBD1 (5 bases). Germline V gene lookup returns CDR1 MNHEY and CDR2 SMNVEV (reference sequence). This CDR3 has 13 amino acids. V was shortened by 3 bases and J by 8 bases, with 10 bases between the two germline ends. The CDR3 region has the DNA TGTGCCAGCAGTTTCGGGGGAGGCGAAAAACTGTTTTTT. Amino acid sequence: CASSFGGGEKLFF. Combining the CDR3 with reference TRBV27 and TRBJ1-4 gives the whole variable domain EAQVTQNPRYLITVTGKKLTVTCSQNMNHEYMSWYRQDPGLGLRQIYYSMNVEVTDKGDVPEGYKVSRKEKRNFPLILESPSPNQTSLYFCASSFGGGEKLFFGSGTQLSVL.

This clonotype appeared many times. The J gene is TRBJ2-7, the V gene TRBV20-1; TRBD1 matches at 7 bases. The CDR3 has 15 amino acids. The V gene's germline CDR1 is DFQATT and CDR2 SNEGSKA (reference sequence). CDR3 loop: CSLFYRDSYSYEQYF. DNA of the CDR3: TGCAGCTTGTTTTACCGGGACAGCTACTCCTACGAGCAGTACTTC.

This clonotype was detected a few times. The chain joins TRBV20-1 to TRBJ2-5, with 10 bases aligning to TRBD2. There are 14 residues in the CDR3. The germline V gene encodes CDR1 DFQATT and CDR2 SNEGSKA (reference sequence). V lost 3 bases and J lost 5; bases outside the gene matches: 6. The CDR3 reads CSARPLAGLETQYF. In DNA, the CDR3 is TGCAGTGCTAGGCCACTAGCGGGATTGGAGACCCAGTACTTC.

This clonotype came up a few times. The chain combines TRBV7-9 with TRBJ2-7, with TRBD1 matching 8 bases. V was clipped by 1 base and J by 5 bases; unmatched bases: 7. Germline V gene lookup returns CDR1 SEHNR and CDR2 FQNEAQ (reference sequence). This CDR3 spans 15 amino acids. The CDR3 here is CASSLGQGWENEQYF. The CDR3 DNA follows: TGTGCCAGCAGCTTAGGACAGGGGTGGGAGAACGAGCAGTACTTC.

This CDR3 is CASSPPMRSSYEQYF. DNA of the CDR3: TGTGCCAGCAGCCCCCCAATGAGAAGCTCCTACGAGCAGTACTTC. The V and J genes are TRBV7-6 and TRBJ2-7; D unclear. The CDR3 spans 15 residues. The V gene lost 5 bases and the J gene lost 0 bases, with 14 bases spanning the gap. Germline CDR1 SGHVS, CDR2 FNYEAQ.

The V call is TRBV4-3, the J call TRBJ2-1; TRBD2 is a possible D gene (5 bases). Deletions cut 1 base from V and 8 bases from J, with 12 bases between. The CDR3 totals 14 residues. CDR1 is LGHNA, CDR2 YSLEER, per germline. CDR3 bases: TGCGCCAGCAGCCAAGGGTCTAGCTCGCATGAGCAGTTCTTC. It specifies CASSQGSSSHEQFF.

Remarks on this clonotype: Being one base from a much bigger clone, this may be a read error. J is TRBJ2-7 and V is TRBV7-2; D remains ambiguous. The CDR3 is 13 amino acids. V gave up 4 bases and J gave up 6 bases, with 13 bases separating them. Germline loops: CDR1 SGHTA, CDR2 FQGNSA. CDR3 amino acids: CASSSGVGSEQYF. The DNA for the CDR3 is TGTGCCAGCAGCTCGGGTGTCGGTAGCGAGCAGTACTTC.

On this clonotype itself: This may arise from a read error, as a much more abundant clone is one base away. The chain couples TRBV24-1 to TRBJ1-2; no clear D. This CDR3 spans 13 amino acids. CDR1 is KGHDR and CDR2 is SFDVKD in the germline V gene. Trimming removed 1 base from V and 9 bases from J, with 11 bases in between. DNA for the CDR3: TGTGCCACCAGTGATTTTAGTCCTGGACGCTACACCTTC. It yields the protein CATSDFSPGRYTF.

This clonotype was detected many times. The chain recombines TRBV7-9 with TRBJ1-4; D gene uncertain. CDR1 is SEHNR, CDR2 FQNEAQ, per germline (reference sequence). The V and J ends lost 1 base and 4 bases respectively, with 4 bases between them. The CDR3 totals 13 residues. The CDR3 DNA reads as TGTGCCAGCAGCTTAGTTGTTAATGAAAAACTGTTTTTT. It codes for CASSLVVNEKLFF.

This clonotype has only a few counts. The V and J genes are TRBV7-2 and TRBJ1-1; D may be TRBD1 (6 bases). V lost 2 bases and J 1 base, leaving 14 bases between the germline ends. Germline CDR1 reads SGHTA; CDR2 reads FQGNSA. The CDR3 extends over 16 amino acids. CDR3 region: CASSLTWGAGNTEAFF. Here the CDR3 DNA reads TGTGCCAGCAGCTTAACGTGGGGGGCAGGGAACACTGAAGCTTTCTTT.

The chain joins TRBV6-2 or TRBV6-3 to TRBJ2-1, with 9 nucleotides matching TRBD2. The CDR3 totals 16 residues. The trim removed 4 bases at V and 4 bases at J, leaving 8 bases unmatched. Looked up from germline, CDR1 is MNHEY and CDR2 is SVGEGT. CDR3 protein: CASSSLAGVVYNEQFF. CDR3 DNA sequence: TGTGCCAGCAGTTCGTTAGCGGGAGTTGTTTACAATGAGCAGTTCTTC.

This clonotype was detected a few times. This chain joins TRBV2 and TRBJ2-7; TRBD2 agrees at 8 bases. V gave up 8 bases and J gave up 1 base; unmatched junction bases: 7. The germline gives CDR1 SNHLY, CDR2 FYNNEI. The CDR3 runs to 14 residues. The CDR3, as DNA: TGTGCCAGCTTCAGCGGGAGTTGGTCCTACGAGCAGTACTTC. Its protein product is CASFSGSWSYEQYF. Full variable domain (outside the CDR3, taken from reference TRBV2 and TRBJ2-7): EPEVTQTPSHQVTQMGQEVILRCVPISNHLYFYWYRQILGQKVEFLVSFYNNEISEKSEIFDDQFSVERPDGSNFTLKIRSTKLEDSAMYFCASFSGSWSYEQYFGPGTRLTVT.

This clonotype showed up just a few times. The chain recombines TRBV20-1 with TRBJ2-7, with D unclear. V lost 1 base, J lost 2 bases, and 9 bases lay in between. The germline V gene encodes CDR1 DFQATT and CDR2 SNEGSKA (reference sequence). The CDR3 consists of 13 residues. The CDR3 loop reads CSARGTVAYEQYF. The CDR3 DNA sequence: TGCAGTGCTAGAGGGACGGTAGCCTACGAGCAGTACTTC.

This clonotype was seen repeatedly, ten times or more. This chain links TRBV5-1 with TRBJ1-3, with D uncertain. The V end was cut by 1 base, the J end by 0 bases, with 11 bases between. The CDR3 loop spans 16 amino acids. Germline CDR1 reads SGHRS; CDR2 reads YFSETQ. DNA of the CDR3: TGCGCCAGCAGCTTGCGGCCCGTAAGCTCTGGAAACACCATATATTTT. It encodes CASSLRPVSSGNTIYF.

The V call is TRBV7-2, the J call TRBJ2-2; tentatively, D is TRBD2 (6 bases). This CDR3 has 14 residues. Trimming shortened V by 5 bases and J by 6 bases, and 13 bases separated the two germline ends. Germline CDR1 is SGHTA and CDR2 is FQGNSA. CDR3 residues: CASSRAGLAGELFF. The CDR3 bases are TGTGCCAGCAGCCGAGCGGGTTTGGCCGGGGAGCTGTTTTTT.